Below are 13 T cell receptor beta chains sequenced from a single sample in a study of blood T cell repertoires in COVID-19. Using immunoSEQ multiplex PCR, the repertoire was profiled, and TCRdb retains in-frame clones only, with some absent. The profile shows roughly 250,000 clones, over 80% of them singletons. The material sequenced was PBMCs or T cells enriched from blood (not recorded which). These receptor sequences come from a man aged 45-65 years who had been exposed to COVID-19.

Written as DNA, the CDR3 is TGTGCCAGCAGAAACGAAGGGGGTTACAATCAGCCCCAGCATTTT. Translated, it gives CASRNEGGYNQPQHF. The chain joins TRBV2 to TRBJ1-5; possible D gene TRBD1, 6 bases. Trimming took 6 bases from V and 3 from J, leaving 15 bases between them. The CDR3 covers 15 residues. Germline CDR1 and CDR2: SNHLY and FYNNEI.

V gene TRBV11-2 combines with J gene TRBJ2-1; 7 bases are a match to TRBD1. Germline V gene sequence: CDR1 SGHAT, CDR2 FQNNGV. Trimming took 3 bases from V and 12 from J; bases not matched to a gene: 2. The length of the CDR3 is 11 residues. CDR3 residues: CASSFPGGQFF. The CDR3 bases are TGTGCCAGCAGCTTCCCAGGGGGGCAGTTCTTC.

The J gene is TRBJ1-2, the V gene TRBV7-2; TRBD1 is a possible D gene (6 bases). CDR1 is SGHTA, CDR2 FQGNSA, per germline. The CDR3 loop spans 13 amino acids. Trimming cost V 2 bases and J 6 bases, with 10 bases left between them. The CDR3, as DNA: TGTGCCAGCAGCTTAAACAGGGATAATGGCTACACCTTC. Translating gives CASSLNRDNGYTF.

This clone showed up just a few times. CDR3 nucleotides: TGTGCCAGCAGCTTATCAGGGGGAGGAAGCGAGCAGTACGTC. Translated: CASSLSGGGSEQYV. The V and J genes are TRBV7-2 and TRBJ2-7; TRBD1 might be the D (7 bases). The CDR3 runs to 14 residues. Per germline, CDR1 SGHTA and CDR2 FQGNSA. V was cut by 2 bases and J by 6 bases, with 14 bases left in between.

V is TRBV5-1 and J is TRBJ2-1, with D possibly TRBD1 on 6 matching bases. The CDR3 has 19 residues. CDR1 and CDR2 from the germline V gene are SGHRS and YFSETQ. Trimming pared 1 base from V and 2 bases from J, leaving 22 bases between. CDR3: CASSLLQTGGFTTYNEQFF. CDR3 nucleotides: TGCGCCAGCAGCTTGCTACAGACAGGCGGGTTTACTACCTACAATGAGCAGTTCTTC.

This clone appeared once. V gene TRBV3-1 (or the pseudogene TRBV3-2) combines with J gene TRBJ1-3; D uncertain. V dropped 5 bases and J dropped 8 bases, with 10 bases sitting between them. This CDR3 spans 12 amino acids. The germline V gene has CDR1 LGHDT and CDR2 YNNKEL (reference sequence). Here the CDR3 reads CASSYVEDTIYF. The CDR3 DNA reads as TGTGCCAGCAGCTACGTCGAGGACACCATATATTTT.

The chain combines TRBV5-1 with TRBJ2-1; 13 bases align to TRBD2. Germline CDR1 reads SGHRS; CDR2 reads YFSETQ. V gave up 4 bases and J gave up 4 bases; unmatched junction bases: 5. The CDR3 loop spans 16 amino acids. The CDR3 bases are TGCGCCAGCAGCCGGACTAGCGGGGGTAATTACAATGAGCAGTTCTTC. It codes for CASSRTSGGNYNEQFF.

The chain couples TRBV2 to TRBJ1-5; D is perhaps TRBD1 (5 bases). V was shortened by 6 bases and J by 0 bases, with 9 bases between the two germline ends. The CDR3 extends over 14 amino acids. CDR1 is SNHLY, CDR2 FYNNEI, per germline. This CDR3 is CASRQANSNQPQHF. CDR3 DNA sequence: TGTGCCAGCAGACAGGCGAATAGCAATCAGCCCCAGCATTTT.

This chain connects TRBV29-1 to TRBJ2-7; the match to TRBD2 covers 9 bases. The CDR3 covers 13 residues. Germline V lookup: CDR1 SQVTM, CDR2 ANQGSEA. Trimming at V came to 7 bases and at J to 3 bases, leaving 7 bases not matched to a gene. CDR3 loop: CSGTSGFDYEQYF. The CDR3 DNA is TGCAGCGGCACTAGCGGGTTTGACTACGAGCAGTACTTC.

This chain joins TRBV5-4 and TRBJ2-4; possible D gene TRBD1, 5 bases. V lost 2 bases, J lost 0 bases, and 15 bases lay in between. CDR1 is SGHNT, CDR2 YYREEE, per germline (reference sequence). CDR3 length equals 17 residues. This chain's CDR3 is CASSFVQGRVAKNIQYF. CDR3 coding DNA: TGTGCCAGCAGCTTCGTTCAGGGAAGAGTAGCCAAAAACATTCAGTACTTC.

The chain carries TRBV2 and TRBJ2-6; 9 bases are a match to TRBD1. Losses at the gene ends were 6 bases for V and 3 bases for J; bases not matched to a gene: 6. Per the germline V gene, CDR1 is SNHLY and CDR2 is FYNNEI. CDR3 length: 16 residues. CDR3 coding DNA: TGTGCCAGCAGGCTACAGGGGGCGCTTGGGGCCAACGTCCTGACTTTC. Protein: CASRLQGALGANVLTF.

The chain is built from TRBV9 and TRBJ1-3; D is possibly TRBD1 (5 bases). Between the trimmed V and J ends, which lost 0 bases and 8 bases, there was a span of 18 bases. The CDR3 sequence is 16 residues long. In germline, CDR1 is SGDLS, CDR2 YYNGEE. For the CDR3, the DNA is TGTGCCAGCAGCGTAGGATGGGGCCGCTTTCGGGACACCATATATTTT. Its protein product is CASSVGWGRFRDTIYF.

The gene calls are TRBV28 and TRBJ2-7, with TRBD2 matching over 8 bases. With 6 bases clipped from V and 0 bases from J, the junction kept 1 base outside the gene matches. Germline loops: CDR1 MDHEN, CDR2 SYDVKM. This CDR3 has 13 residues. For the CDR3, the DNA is TGTGCCAGCAGCACTAGCGGCTCCTACGAGCAGTACGTC. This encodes CASSTSGSYEQYV.